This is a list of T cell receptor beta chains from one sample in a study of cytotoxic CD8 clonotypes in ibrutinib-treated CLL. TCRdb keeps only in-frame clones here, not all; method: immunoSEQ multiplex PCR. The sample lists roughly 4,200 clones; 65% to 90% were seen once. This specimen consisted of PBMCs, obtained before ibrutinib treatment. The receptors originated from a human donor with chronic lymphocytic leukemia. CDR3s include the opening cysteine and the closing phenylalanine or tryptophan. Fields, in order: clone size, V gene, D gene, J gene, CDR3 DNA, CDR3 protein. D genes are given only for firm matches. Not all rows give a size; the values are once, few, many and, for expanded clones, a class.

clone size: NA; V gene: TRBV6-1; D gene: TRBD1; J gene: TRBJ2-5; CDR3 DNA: TGTGCCAGCAGTGGAAGGACAGGGGGCAAAGAGACCCAGTACTTC; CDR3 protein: CASSGRTGGKETQYF
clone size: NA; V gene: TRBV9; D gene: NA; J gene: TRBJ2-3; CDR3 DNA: TGTGCCAGCAGCTTGCGGGGGACAAACTGGGGCACAGATACGCAGTATTTT; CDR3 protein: CASSLRGTNWGTDTQYF
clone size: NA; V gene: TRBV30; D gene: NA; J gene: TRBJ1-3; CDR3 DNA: TGTGCCTGGAGTGTCCTGGGAACCTCTGGAAACACCATATATTTT; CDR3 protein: CAWSVLGTSGNTIYF
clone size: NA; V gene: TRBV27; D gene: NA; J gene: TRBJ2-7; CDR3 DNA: TGTGCCAGCAAGGTGGAACCGAGCTCCTACGAGCAGTACTTC; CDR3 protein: CASKVEPSSYEQYF
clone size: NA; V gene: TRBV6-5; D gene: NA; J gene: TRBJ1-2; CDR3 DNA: TGTGCCAGCAGTTCGACAGACCGATATGGCTACACCTTC; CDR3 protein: CASSSTDRYGYTF
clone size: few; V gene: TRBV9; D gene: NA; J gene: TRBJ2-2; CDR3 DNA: TGTGCCAGCAGCGTAGGTTTTATTGCCGGGGAGCTGTTTTTT; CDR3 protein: CASSVGFIAGELFF
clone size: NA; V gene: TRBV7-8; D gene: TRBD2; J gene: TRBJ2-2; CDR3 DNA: TGTGCCAGCAGCTTACAATTGGGTAGCGGGATGGCGAACACCGGGGAGCTGTTTTTT; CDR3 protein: CASSLQLGSGMANTGELFF
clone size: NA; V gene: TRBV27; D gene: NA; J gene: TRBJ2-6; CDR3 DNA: TGTGCCAGCAGTTTAGATGCGGGGTCTGGGGCCAACGTCCTGACTTTC; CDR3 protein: CASSLDAGSGANVLTF
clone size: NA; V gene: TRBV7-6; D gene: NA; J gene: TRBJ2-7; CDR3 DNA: TGTGCCAGCAGCTCCCCCCAGATACGGAGCGAGCAGTACTTC; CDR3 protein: CASSSPQIRSEQYF
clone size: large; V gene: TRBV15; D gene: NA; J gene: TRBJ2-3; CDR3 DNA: TGTGCCACCAGCAGAGAAGGGGCAGATACGCAGTATTTT; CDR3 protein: CATSREGADTQYF